The rows below give T cell receptor beta chains drawn from one sample of a study of early T cells in non-severe SARS-CoV-2 infection. Each CDR3 protein is one row after TCRdb ran MiXCR on the 5' RACE reads. The table has 70,000 to 80,000 distinct CDR3 sequences, approximately 13% seen once; the top ten hold roughly 2.5%. The sequencing used whole blood, collected at baseline. The origin of the receptors is an adult who was a healthcare worker with PCR-confirmed SARS-CoV-2 infection or an uninfected control (not recorded which). The CDR3 runs from the conserved cysteine through the conserved F or W. D genes are given only for firm matches. Rows give clone size only sometimes, using once, few, many, or a class for an expanded clone.

DNA	CDR3	J	size	D	V
TGTGCCAGCAGCTTGGGGGGTAATCCCTACAATGAGCAGTTCTTC	CASSLGGNPYNEQFF	TRBJ2-1	many	NA	TRBV7-2
TGCAGTGCTAGCAGGGGACAGAGCACAGATACGCAGTATTTT	CSASRGQSTDTQYF	TRBJ2-3	few	TRBD1	TRBV20-1
TGCGCCAGCAGCTTACAGGGGGTTGAAAACACCATATATTTT	CASSLQGVENTIYF	TRBJ1-3	few	TRBD1	TRBV5-1
TGCGCCAGCAGCTTGGGGCCAGACCCCAAAAGGGCTGGAAACACCATATATTTT	CASSLGPDPKRAGNTIYF	TRBJ1-3	few	NA	TRBV5-1
TGCAGTGCTAGAGATCCTGCAGGGGGGGGCAAAAACATTCAGTACTTC	CSARDPAGGGKNIQYF	TRBJ2-4	few	NA	TRBV20-1
TGTGCCAGCAGTCCCCGTAGGGGGCCAACTAATGAAAAACTGTTTTTT	CASSPRRGPTNEKLFF	TRBJ1-4	NA	TRBD1	TRBV28
TGCAGCGCGGCGAGTGAGATTGGAAACACCATATATTTT	CSAASEIGNTIYF	TRBJ1-3	NA	NA	TRBV29-1
TGTGCCAGCAGTTTACGGCCCCTCACAGATACGCAGTATTTT	CASSLRPLTDTQYF	TRBJ2-3	NA	NA	TRBV27
TGCAGTGCTATCGGTACAGGTGGGGGTTACGAGCAGTACTTC	CSAIGTGGGYEQYF	TRBJ2-7	few	NA	TRBV20-1
TGTGCCAGCACCGCTACACTGACCCACCACGAGCAGTACTTC	CASTATLTHHEQYF	TRBJ2-7	few	NA	TRBV11-2
TGTGCCAGCAGCTTAGGGGTTGGGGGCGACACCAACTATGGCTACACCTTC	CASSLGVGGDTNYGYTF	TRBJ1-2	NA	NA	TRBV7-9
TGTGCCAGCACCCCAGATGGGTTTATGGGGGAGCAGTACTTC	CASTPDGFMGEQYF	TRBJ2-7	NA	NA	TRBV12-3/TRBV12-4
TGCGCCAGCCCCCCGACTAGCGGGGGGGGGATCACAGATACGCAGTATTTT	CASPPTSGGGITDTQYF	TRBJ2-3	few	TRBD2	TRBV10-2
TGTGCCAGCAGTTACTGGGACCCGGATGTGTCTGAAGCTTTCTTT	CASSYWDPDVSEAFF	TRBJ1-1	few	NA	TRBV6-5
TGCGCCAGCAGTGAGCTGGGGGAGACCCAGTACTTC	CASSELGETQYF	TRBJ2-5	many	NA	TRBV10-2
TGTGCCAGCAGCCAAGGAGCGTACAATGAGCAGTTCTTC	CASSQGAYNEQFF	TRBJ2-1	many	NA	TRBV14
TGTGCCAGCAGCTTAGAACCGGGACTAGCGGGGGCGATGGATACGCAGTATTTT	CASSLEPGLAGAMDTQYF	TRBJ2-3	many	TRBD2	TRBV11-2
TGTGCCAGCAGCGAGCTTGCAACTAATGAAAAACTGTTTTTT	CASSELATNEKLFF	TRBJ1-4	many	NA	TRBV27
TGTGCCAGCAGCTCACGGGACAGGGGGCCCCTTCAGGGATCCTATAATTCACCCCTCCACTTT	CASSSRDRGPLQGSYNSPLHF	TRBJ1-6	NA	TRBD1	TRBV5-6
TGTGCCAGCAGCCAACGGGTGCGAACTGAAGCTTTCTTT	CASSQRVRTEAFF	TRBJ1-1	NA	NA	TRBV14
TGTGCCAGCAGCTTAGTAGCGGGGGGCTACAATGAGCAGTTCTTC	CASSLVAGGYNEQFF	TRBJ2-1	NA	TRBD2	TRBV11-3
TGTGCCAGCAGTTACTCGCTGTTCGGGGAGCTGTTTTTT	CASSYSLFGELFF	TRBJ2-2	NA	NA	TRBV6-6
TGTGCCACCCGACCCGACAGGGGCCCAGATACGCAGTATTTT	CATRPDRGPDTQYF	TRBJ2-3	NA	TRBD1	TRBV9
TGCGCCAGCAGCATCCGGGACAGATACGAGCAGTACTTC	CASSIRDRYEQYF	TRBJ2-7	NA	TRBD1	TRBV5-1
TGTGCCAGCAGCTTATCGGCTAGCGGGGGGGCAGGCGGGACCCAGTACTTC	CASSLSASGGAGGTQYF	TRBJ2-5	NA	TRBD2	TRBV7-6
TGTGCCAGCAGCCAGGGGGGCCACGAGCAGTACTTC	CASSQGGHEQYF	TRBJ2-7	NA	NA	TRBV6-2/TRBV6-3
TGTGCCATCAGTACATCAGGCACAGATACGCAGTATTTT	CAISTSGTDTQYF	TRBJ2-3	NA	NA	TRBV10-3